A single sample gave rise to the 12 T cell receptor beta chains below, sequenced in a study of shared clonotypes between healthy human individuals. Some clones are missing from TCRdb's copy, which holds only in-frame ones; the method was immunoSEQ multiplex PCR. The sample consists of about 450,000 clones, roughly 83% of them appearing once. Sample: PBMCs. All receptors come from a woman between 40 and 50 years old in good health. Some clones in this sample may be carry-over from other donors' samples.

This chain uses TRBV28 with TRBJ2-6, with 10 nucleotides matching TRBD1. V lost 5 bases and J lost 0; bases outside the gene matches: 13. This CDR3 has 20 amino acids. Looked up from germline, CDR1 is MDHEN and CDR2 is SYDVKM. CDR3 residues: CASSPYRWDRGLSGANVLTF. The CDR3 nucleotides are TGTGCCAGCAGTCCGTACCGGTGGGACAGGGGACTCTCTGGGGCCAACGTCCTGACTTTC.

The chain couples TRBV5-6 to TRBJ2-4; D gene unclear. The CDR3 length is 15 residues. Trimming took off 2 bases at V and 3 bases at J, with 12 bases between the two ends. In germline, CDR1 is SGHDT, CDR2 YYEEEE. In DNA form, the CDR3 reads TGTGCCAGCAGCTTCGGGCTTTCGGGCAAAAACATTCAGTACTTC. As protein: CASSFGLSGKNIQYF.

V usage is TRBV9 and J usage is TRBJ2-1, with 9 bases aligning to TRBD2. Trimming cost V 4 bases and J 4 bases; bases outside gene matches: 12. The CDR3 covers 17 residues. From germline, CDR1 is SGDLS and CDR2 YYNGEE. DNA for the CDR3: TGTGCCAGCAGCCCCAGAGGGATAGCGGGAGATTACAATGAGCAGTTCTTC. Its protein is CASSPRGIAGDYNEQFF.

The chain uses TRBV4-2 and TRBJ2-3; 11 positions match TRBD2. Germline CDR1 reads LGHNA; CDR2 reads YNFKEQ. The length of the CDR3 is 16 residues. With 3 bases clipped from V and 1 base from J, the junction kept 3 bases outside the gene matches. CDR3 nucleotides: TGTGCCAGCAGCCATGCACTAGCGGGAGGCACAGATACGCAGTATTTT. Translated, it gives CASSHALAGGTDTQYF.

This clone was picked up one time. CDR3 nucleotides: TGTGCCAGCAGCTTAGAGGCGGGAGCTAACCCAGATACGCAGTATTTT. This sequence encodes CASSLEAGANPDTQYF. The chain employs TRBV7-3 and TRBJ2-3, with TRBD2 identical over 7 bases. Trimming cost V 2 bases and J 4 bases; bases outside gene matches: 9. The germline gives CDR1 SGHTA, CDR2 FQGTGA. This CDR3 is 16 amino acids long.

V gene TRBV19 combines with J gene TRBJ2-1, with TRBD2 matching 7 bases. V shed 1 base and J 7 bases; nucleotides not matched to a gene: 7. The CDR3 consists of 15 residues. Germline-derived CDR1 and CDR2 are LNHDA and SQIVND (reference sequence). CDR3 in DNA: TGTGCCAGTAGTATAGTGGCGGGAGTGGGGAATGAGCAGTTCTTC. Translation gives CASSIVAGVGNEQFF.

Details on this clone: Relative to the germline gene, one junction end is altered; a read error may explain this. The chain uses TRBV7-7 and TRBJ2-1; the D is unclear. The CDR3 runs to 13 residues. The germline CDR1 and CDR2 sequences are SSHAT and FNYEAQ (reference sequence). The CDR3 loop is CASSLGMGDEQFF. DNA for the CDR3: TGTGCTAGCAGCTTAGGGATGGGCGATGAGCAGTTCTTC.

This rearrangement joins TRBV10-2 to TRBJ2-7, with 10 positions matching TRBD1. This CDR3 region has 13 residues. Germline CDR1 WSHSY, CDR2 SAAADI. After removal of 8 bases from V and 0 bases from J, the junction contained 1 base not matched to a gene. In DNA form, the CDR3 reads TGCGCCAGCGGGACAGGGGTCTCCTACGAGCAGTACTTC. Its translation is CASGTGVSYEQYF.

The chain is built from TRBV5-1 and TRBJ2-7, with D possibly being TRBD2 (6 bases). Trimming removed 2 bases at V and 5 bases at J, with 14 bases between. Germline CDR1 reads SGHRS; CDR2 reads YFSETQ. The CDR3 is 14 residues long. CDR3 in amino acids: CASSLAGSGHEQYF. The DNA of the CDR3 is TGCGCCAGCAGCTTAGCAGGGAGCGGGCACGAGCAGTACTTC.

Here the CDR3 DNA reads TGTGCCAGCAGCCTCCCGGCCAGTACGCAGTATTTT. This translates into CASSLPASTQYF. The genes are TRBV9 and TRBJ2-3, with D unresolved. V was trimmed by 4 bases and J by 8 bases, leaving 11 bases between them. This CDR3 comprises 12 residues. CDR1 and CDR2 (germline): SGDLS, YYNGEE.

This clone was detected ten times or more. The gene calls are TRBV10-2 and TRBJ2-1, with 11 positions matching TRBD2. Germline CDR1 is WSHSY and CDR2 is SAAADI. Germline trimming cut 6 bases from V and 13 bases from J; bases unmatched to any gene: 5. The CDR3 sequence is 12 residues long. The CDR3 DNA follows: TGCGCCAGCAGCAAACTAGCGGGAGTACAGTTCTTC. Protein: CASSKLAGVQFF.

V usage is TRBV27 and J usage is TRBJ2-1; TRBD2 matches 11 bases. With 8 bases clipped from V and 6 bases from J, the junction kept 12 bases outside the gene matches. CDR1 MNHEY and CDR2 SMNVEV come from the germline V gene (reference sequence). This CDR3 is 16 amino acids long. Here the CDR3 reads CASYSQGTSGLNEQFF. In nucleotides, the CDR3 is TGTGCCAGCTATTCTCAAGGGACTAGCGGACTCAATGAGCAGTTCTTC.